This TCR beta chain was documented in a study of PD-L1 blockade in urothelial cancer. Turning to the study itself: Analyses used blood from 3 weeks (second dose) and 6 weeks after treatment start.

The protocol was immunoSEQ multiplex PCR, while the TCRdb copy is restricted to in-frame clones and leaves out a portion. The sample includes about 49,000 clones, less than 85% of them seen just once. Time point specified: pretreatment peripheral blood. There were between 1 and 8 samples from each patient, taken pretreatment and on-treatment. This clonotype was obtained from a man aged 65-85 years with urothelial cancer. The sample here was PBMCs, taken around atezolizumab (anti-PD-L1) treatment.

The CDR3 nucleotides read TGTGCCAGTAGTATCTTTACAGGGGGCAGCTCAGATACGCAGTATTTT. Its translation is CASSIFTGGSSDTQYF. The genes are TRBV19 and TRBJ2-3; 9 bases match TRBD1. This CDR3 spans 16 amino acids. Trimming cost V 3 bases and J 4 bases; bases outside gene matches: 8. From germline, CDR1 is LNHDA and CDR2 SQIVND (reference sequence).